The clone carrying this TCR beta chain was seen a handful of times. This specimen comes from a study of T cell repertoires in cytomegalovirus infection. One entry per CDR3 protein results from TCRdb running MiXCR on the reads. The repertoire consists of under 800,000 distinct CDR3 sequences, with roughly a quarter occurring once and the leading ten covering under 8.5%. Germline V lookup: CDR1 ENHRY, CDR2 SYGVKD. The trim removed 6 bases at V and 10 bases at J, leaving 5 bases unmatched. The length of the CDR3 is 11 residues. Sequencing was performed on CD8+ T cells from PBMCs. The rearrangement joins TRBV10-3 to TRBJ1-1; 7 bases fit TRBD1. This TCR derives from a human donor in good health (CMV status not recorded). Some clones in this sample may be carry-over from other donors' samples. The CDR3 sequence: CAIRIQGGAFF. DNA of the CDR3: TGTGCCATCAGGATCCAGGGGGGAGCTTTCTTT.